This paragraph covers one TCR beta chain sequence. Its matching antigen is unknown. This sample was included in a study of OX40 agonist ivuxolimab in advanced cancers. Whole-study context: Patients were treated with ivuxolimab, an agonistic anti-OX40 (CD134) antibody. General study points: More expanded clones were seen, on average, in CD8+ T cells than in CD4+. The expanded peripheral T cells' antigen specificity was not determined.

The CDR3 spans 14 residues. The V gene lost 4 bases and the J gene lost 7 bases, with 14 bases spanning the gap. The V gene's germline CDR1 is SGHKS and CDR2 YYEKEE (reference sequence). Collection of blood occurred at baseline, at cycle 4 day 1, and at cycle 7 day 1. TCRdb keeps only in-frame clones here, not all; method: immunoSEQ multiplex PCR. The sample records around 19,000 clones, roughly 85% being singletons. V gene TRBV5-5 combines with J gene TRBJ1-4; D possibly corresponds to TRBD1 (6 bases). This sample comprised CD4+ or CD8+ T cells sorted from blood, obtained in a trial of the OX40 agonist ivuxolimab. The receptor's source is an adult with an advanced solid tumor such as melanoma, head and neck, liver or kidney cancer. As DNA, the CDR3 is TGTGCCAGCAGCCCCGGACAGCCCGGTGAAAAACTGTTTTTT. It is translated as CASSPGQPGEKLFF.